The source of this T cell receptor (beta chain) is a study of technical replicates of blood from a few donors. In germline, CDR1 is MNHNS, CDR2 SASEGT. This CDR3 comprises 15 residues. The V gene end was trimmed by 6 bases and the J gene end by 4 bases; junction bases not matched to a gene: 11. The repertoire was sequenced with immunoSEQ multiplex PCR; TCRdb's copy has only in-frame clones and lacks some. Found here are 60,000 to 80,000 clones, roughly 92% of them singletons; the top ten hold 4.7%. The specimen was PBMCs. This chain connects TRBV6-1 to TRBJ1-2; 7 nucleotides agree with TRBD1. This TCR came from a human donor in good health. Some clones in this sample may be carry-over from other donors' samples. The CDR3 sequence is CASSKDRERTYGYTF. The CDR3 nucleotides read TGTGCCAGCAGCAAAGACAGGGAACGTACCTATGGCTACACCTTC.